The rows below give T cell receptor beta chains drawn from one sample of a study of blood T cell repertoires in COVID-19. Here immunoSEQ multiplex PCR was the method, and the copy in TCRdb shows in-frame clones only, minus some. The table has approximately 200,000 clones, roughly nine tenths seen once. The material sequenced was peripheral blood. Receptor source: a man between 65 and 79 years old with active or convalescent COVID-19. Each CDR3 is given with its conserved first and last residue. Each record gives: V gene, D gene, clone size, CDR3 length, J gene, CDR3 DNA, CDR3 protein. D genes are given only for firm matches. Some rows have no size entry. The others give once, few or many, or a class for an expanded clone.

v_call: TRBV7-8
d_call: TRBD1
clone_size: .
cdr3_length: 16
j_call: TRBJ1-1
cdr3_nt: TGTGCCAGCAGCTTTAATGACAGGGAGGTGGACACTGAAGCTTTCTTT
cdr3_aa: CASSFNDREVDTEAFF

v_call: TRBV5-6
d_call: TRBD1
clone_size: .
cdr3_length: 15
j_call: TRBJ2-1
cdr3_nt: TGTGCCAGCAGCTCACCGGGACAGGGGAAAAATGAGCAGTTCTTC
cdr3_aa: CASSSPGQGKNEQFF

v_call: TRBV2
d_call: .
clone_size: .
cdr3_length: 13
j_call: TRBJ1-1
cdr3_nt: TGTGCCAGCAGTACAGGTTCCGCCACTGAAGCTTTCTTT
cdr3_aa: CASSTGSATEAFF

v_call: TRBV7-8
d_call: TRBD1
clone_size: .
cdr3_length: 15
j_call: TRBJ1-2
cdr3_nt: TGTGCCAGCAGCGCGCGGGACAGTCAACACTATGGCTACACCTTC
cdr3_aa: CASSARDSQHYGYTF

v_call: TRBV4-3
d_call: TRBD1
clone_size: .
cdr3_length: 15
j_call: TRBJ2-1
cdr3_nt: TGCGCCAGCAGCCAGCTCGACAGGGGATTGAGCGAGCAGTTCTTC
cdr3_aa: CASSQLDRGLSEQFF

v_call: TRBV28
d_call: TRBD1
clone_size: .
cdr3_length: 15
j_call: TRBJ1-6
cdr3_nt: TGTGCCAGCAGTTCCCGGGACAGGGCTAGTTCACCCCTCCACTTT
cdr3_aa: CASSSRDRASSPLHF

v_call: TRBV7-2
d_call: .
clone_size: .
cdr3_length: 15
j_call: TRBJ2-7
cdr3_nt: TGTGCCAGCAGCTTCTTCAGGGGTCAGAACTACGAGCAGTACTTC
cdr3_aa: CASSFFRGQNYEQYF

v_call: TRBV3-1/TRBV3-2
d_call: .
clone_size: .
cdr3_length: 14
j_call: TRBJ1-2
cdr3_nt: TGTGCCAGCAGCCACAGACAGTCCCGCTATGGCTACACCTTC
cdr3_aa: CASSHRQSRYGYTF

v_call: TRBV27
d_call: TRBD2
clone_size: .
cdr3_length: 17
j_call: TRBJ2-7
cdr3_nt: TGTGCCAGCAGTCCCAAGGGACTAGCGGGATCGCTCTACCAGCAGTACTTC
cdr3_aa: CASSPKGLAGSLYQQYF

v_call: TRBV5-4
d_call: TRBD1
clone_size: few
cdr3_length: 17
j_call: TRBJ1-4
cdr3_nt: TGTGCCAGCAGCGCCGGGGGTTCCGGGACAGCTAATGAAAAACTGTTTTTT
cdr3_aa: CASSAGGSGTANEKLFF

v_call: TRBV15
d_call: TRBD1
clone_size: .
cdr3_length: 15
j_call: TRBJ2-2
cdr3_nt: TGTGCCACCAGCAGACGACAGGGCCGCACCGGGGAGCTGTTTTTT
cdr3_aa: CATSRRQGRTGELFF

v_call: TRBV2
d_call: TRBD2
clone_size: .
cdr3_length: 16
j_call: TRBJ2-3
cdr3_nt: TGTGCCAGCAGCCCTCGTACTAGCGGGGGACCGGATACGCAGTATTTT
cdr3_aa: CASSPRTSGGPDTQYF

v_call: TRBV7-9
d_call: TRBD1
clone_size: .
cdr3_length: 17
j_call: TRBJ1-2
cdr3_nt: TGTGCCAGCAGCTCGCACGGGACAGGGATTGGGGGATTCGGCTACACCTTC
cdr3_aa: CASSSHGTGIGGFGYTF

v_call: TRBV2
d_call: .
clone_size: .
cdr3_length: 13
j_call: TRBJ2-5
cdr3_nt: TGTGCCAGCCAAGGCGGGTTCCAAGAGACCCAGTACTTC
cdr3_aa: CASQGGFQETQYF

v_call: TRBV7-6
d_call: TRBD2
clone_size: .
cdr3_length: 16
j_call: TRBJ2-5
cdr3_nt: TGTGCCAGCAGCTCCTCGGGACTAGCGGGAGTTGAGACCCAGTACTTC
cdr3_aa: CASSSSGLAGVETQYF

v_call: TRBV5-8
d_call: TRBD1
clone_size: .
cdr3_length: 15
j_call: TRBJ1-5
cdr3_nt: TGTGCCAGCAGCTTGGGGGACAGGGGGAGTCAGCCCCAGCATTTT
cdr3_aa: CASSLGDRGSQPQHF

v_call: TRBV6-6
d_call: .
clone_size: .
cdr3_length: 13
j_call: TRBJ1-1
cdr3_nt: TGTGCCAGCAGTTTCCGGGACAAAGCTGAAGCTTTCTTT
cdr3_aa: CASSFRDKAEAFF

v_call: TRBV7-4
d_call: .
clone_size: once
cdr3_length: 15
j_call: TRBJ1-6
cdr3_nt: TGTGCCGACATTAATAGGGACACCTATAATTCACCCCTCCACTTT
cdr3_aa: CADINRDTYNSPLHF

v_call: TRBV19
d_call: .
clone_size: .
cdr3_length: 15
j_call: TRBJ1-4
cdr3_nt: TGTGCCAGTAGTATGAACAGGGCGATCAATGAAAAACTGTTTTTT
cdr3_aa: CASSMNRAINEKLFF

v_call: TRBV25-1
d_call: .
clone_size: .
cdr3_length: 14
j_call: TRBJ2-1
cdr3_nt: TGTGCCAGCAGTGACCTCGACAGGTACAATGAGCAGTTCTTC
cdr3_aa: CASSDLDRYNEQFF

v_call: TRBV7-9
d_call: .
clone_size: .
cdr3_length: 14
j_call: TRBJ1-6
cdr3_nt: TGTGCCAGCAGCCGGAGGCAGAATAATTCACCCCTCCACTTT
cdr3_aa: CASSRRQNNSPLHF

v_call: TRBV28
d_call: TRBD2
clone_size: .
cdr3_length: 15
j_call: TRBJ2-5
cdr3_nt: TGTGCCAGCAGTCCTGTAGCGGGAGGGCCTGAGACCCAGTACTTC
cdr3_aa: CASSPVAGGPETQYF

v_call: TRBV5-1
d_call: .
clone_size: .
cdr3_length: 14
j_call: TRBJ2-2
cdr3_nt: TGCGCCAGCCGGACAGCCCAGGAGGCCGGGGAGCTGTTTTTT
cdr3_aa: CASRTAQEAGELFF

v_call: TRBV14
d_call: TRBD1
clone_size: .
cdr3_length: 16
j_call: TRBJ2-6
cdr3_nt: TGTGCCAGCAGCCGGGACAGGGGGCTTGGGGCCAACGTCCTGACTTTC
cdr3_aa: CASSRDRGLGANVLTF

v_call: TRBV7-2
d_call: TRBD1
clone_size: .
cdr3_length: 15
j_call: TRBJ2-7
cdr3_nt: TGTGCCAGCAGCTATGGGACAGGTCGGTCCTACGAGCAGTACTTC
cdr3_aa: CASSYGTGRSYEQYF

v_call: TRBV5-8
d_call: .
clone_size: .
cdr3_length: 13
j_call: TRBJ2-7
cdr3_nt: TGTGCCAGCAGCCCAGGGATCTCCTACGAGCAGTACTTC
cdr3_aa: CASSPGISYEQYF

v_call: TRBV19
d_call: TRBD2
clone_size: .
cdr3_length: 17
j_call: TRBJ2-1
cdr3_nt: TGTGCCAGTAGTATCACCCTGGGACTAGCGGCGAGAGATGAGCAGTTCTTC
cdr3_aa: CASSITLGLAARDEQFF

v_call: TRBV5-1
d_call: .
clone_size: .
cdr3_length: 13
j_call: TRBJ2-3
cdr3_nt: TGCGCCAGCAGCTCAACTAGCACAGATACGCAGTATTTT
cdr3_aa: CASSSTSTDTQYF

v_call: TRBV27
d_call: TRBD1
clone_size: .
cdr3_length: 21
j_call: TRBJ1-2
cdr3_nt: TGTGCCAGCAGTTTACGGGTAAATCCAGGGGACAGTCTCGGAGCTAACTATGGCTACACCTTC
cdr3_aa: CASSLRVNPGDSLGANYGYTF

v_call: TRBV28
d_call: .
clone_size: .
cdr3_length: 13
j_call: TRBJ1-2
cdr3_nt: TGTGCCAGCAGTTGGAGGCCTGCCTATGGCTACACCTTC
cdr3_aa: CASSWRPAYGYTF

v_call: TRBV2
d_call: .
clone_size: .
cdr3_length: 13
j_call: TRBJ1-2
cdr3_nt: TGTGCCAGCAGTGAAGTTTACTTAATGCGCTACACCTTC
cdr3_aa: CASSEVYLMRYTF

v_call: TRBV4-3
d_call: TRBD1
clone_size: .
cdr3_length: 15
j_call: TRBJ1-2
cdr3_nt: TGCGCCAGCAGCCAAGACATCAGACAGGGGTATGGCTACACCTTC
cdr3_aa: CASSQDIRQGYGYTF

v_call: TRBV29-1
d_call: .
clone_size: few
cdr3_length: 14
j_call: TRBJ1-2
cdr3_nt: TGCAGCGTTGATATGTTGGCAGGGAACCCTGGCTACACCTTC
cdr3_aa: CSVDMLAGNPGYTF